This record concerns one TCR beta chain sequence. Its specificity is unknown. Using its own MiXCR run on the 5' RACE reads, TCRdb lists one record per CDR3 protein. The repertoire holds 430,000 or so distinct CDR3 sequences, with nearly 25% as singletons. This sample was taken from a study of T-cell memory formation after mild COVID-19. Findings and caveats of the study: Clones which contracted sat mainly in CM and EM if CD4+, and in EMRA if CD8+.

The CDR3 totals 16 residues. V gave up 0 bases and J gave up 11 bases, with 20 bases separating them. Germline assignment: CDR1 SGHTA and CDR2 FQGNSA. The clonotype was recovered from an adult woman who had mild COVID-19 (a few samples of this study predate the infection). Cell type and time point are not known. The V call is TRBV7-2, the J call TRBJ2-4, with D tentatively TRBD1 or TRBD2 (5 bases each). The sample comprised PBMCs or a T cell subset sorted from them (not recorded which). The CDR3, as DNA: TGTGCCAGCAGCTTAGCCTCCGGGACGCTGGTAACAGTTCAGTACTTC. This translates into CASSLASGTLVTVQYF. The whole variable domain, remainder taken from reference TRBV7-2 and TRBJ2-4, is GAGVSQSPSNKVTEKGKDVELRCDPISGHTALYWYRQSLGQGLEFLIYFQGNSAPDKSGLPSDRFSAERTGGSVSTLTIQRTQQEDSAVYLCASSLASGTLVTVQYFGAGTRLSVL.